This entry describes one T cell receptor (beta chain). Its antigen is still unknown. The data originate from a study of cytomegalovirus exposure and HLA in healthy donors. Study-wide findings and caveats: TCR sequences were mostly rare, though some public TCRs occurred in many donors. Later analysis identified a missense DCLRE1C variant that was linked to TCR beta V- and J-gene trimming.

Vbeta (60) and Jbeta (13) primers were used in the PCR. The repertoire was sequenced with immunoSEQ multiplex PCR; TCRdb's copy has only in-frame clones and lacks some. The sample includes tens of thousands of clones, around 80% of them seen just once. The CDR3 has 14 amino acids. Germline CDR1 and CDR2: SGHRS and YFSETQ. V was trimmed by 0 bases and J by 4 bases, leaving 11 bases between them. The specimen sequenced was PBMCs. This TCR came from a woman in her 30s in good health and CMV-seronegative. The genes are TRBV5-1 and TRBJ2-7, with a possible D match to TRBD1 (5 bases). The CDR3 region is CASSLGGREYEQYF. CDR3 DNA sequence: TGCGCCAGCAGCTTGGGCGGCAGGGAATACGAGCAGTACTTC. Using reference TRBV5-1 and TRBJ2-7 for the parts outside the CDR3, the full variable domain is KAGVTQTPRYLIKTRGQQVTLSCSPISGHRSVSWYQQTPGQGLQFLFEYFSETQRNKGNFPGRFSGRQFSNSRSEMNVSTLELGDSALYLCASSLGGREYEQYFGPGTRLTVT.